The next 19 T cell receptor beta chains were all read from a single sample in a study of cytotoxic CD8 clonotypes in ibrutinib-treated CLL. Assay: immunoSEQ multiplex PCR; the TCRdb copy retains only in-frame clones and omits some. The data contain approximately 300,000 clones, about 77% of them singletons. The sequencing used PBMCs, collected before ibrutinib treatment. The origin of the receptors is a human donor with chronic lymphocytic leukemia.

The rearrangement joins TRBV2 to TRBJ1-5; D perhaps matches TRBD1 (6 bases). The germline gives CDR1 SNHLY, CDR2 FYNNEI. V dropped 7 bases and J dropped 0 bases, with 13 bases sitting between them. The CDR3 is 15 amino acids. CDR3: CASTDGQYSNQPQHF. In DNA form, the CDR3 reads TGTGCCAGCACCGACGGACAGTATAGCAATCAGCCCCAGCATTTT.

This rearrangement joins TRBV9 to TRBJ2-3; D is unclear. V was clipped by 5 bases and J by 0 bases, with 10 bases between them. The CDR3 totals 14 residues. CDR1 is SGDLS and CDR2 is YYNGEE in the germline V gene. The chain's CDR3 is CASRRLTSTDTQYF. CDR3 in DNA: TGTGCCAGCAGGAGACTCACTAGCACAGATACGCAGTATTTT.

This clone was found a few times. V and J are TRBV27 and TRBJ2-4, with 8 bases fitting TRBD1. V gave up 5 bases and J gave up 2 bases; unmatched junction bases: 5. This CDR3 spans 15 amino acids. Germline V gene lookup returns CDR1 MNHEY and CDR2 SMNVEV (reference sequence). In DNA form, the CDR3 reads TGTGCCAGCAGTCGGACAGGGTACTCCAAAAACATTCAGTACTTC. The encoded protein is CASSRTGYSKNIQYF.

The chain joins TRBV28 to TRBJ1-1; D not resolved. Germline loops: CDR1 MDHEN, CDR2 SYDVKM. The length of the CDR3 is 16 residues. V shed 2 bases and J shed 0 bases, with 13 bases lying between them. CDR3 DNA sequence: TGTGCCAGCAGTTTAAAATCGGGCAGCATGAACACTGAAGCTTTCTTT. Translation: CASSLKSGSMNTEAFF.

The genes are TRBV19 and TRBJ1-2; D possibly corresponds to TRBD1 (5 bases). Germline assignment: CDR1 LNHDA and CDR2 SQIVND (reference sequence). The ends were cut back, 4 bases at V and 8 bases at J, with 11 bases in the middle. CDR3 size: 12 residues. CDR3 sequence reads: CASSTGLEGYTF. DNA for the CDR3: TGTGCCAGTAGTACAGGGTTAGAGGGCTACACCTTC.

This clone was observed once. This chain joins TRBV5-6 and TRBJ2-2; D uncertain. V was pared by 0 bases and J by 3 bases, with 12 bases between. Per germline, CDR1 SGHDT and CDR2 YYEEEE. This CDR3 has 16 amino acids. This chain's CDR3 is CASSLVGSYYTGELFF. The CDR3 DNA sequence: TGTGCCAGCAGCTTGGTTGGTAGTTATTACACCGGGGAGCTGTTTTTT.

The chain recombines TRBV7-5 with TRBJ2-7; the D segment call TRBD2 is taken from the table without a DNA check. TRBV7-5 is an annotated pseudogene. The CDR3 runs 16 residues. CDR3 protein: CVRSGLDGRHPYEQYF. The CDR3 bases are TGTGTCAGAAGCGGACTTGACGGGAGGCACCCCTACGAGCAGTACTTC.

This clone was detected only once. V usage is TRBV7-9 and J usage is TRBJ2-7; TRBD2 is a possible D gene (6 bases). Trimming cost V 5 bases and J 2 bases, with 16 bases left between them. In germline, CDR1 is SEHNR, CDR2 FQNEAQ (reference sequence). The CDR3 loop spans 15 amino acids. CDR3 DNA: TGTGCCAGCAGCGGGATGGCGGGAACTACCTACGAGCAGTACTTC. This gives the protein CASSGMAGTTYEQYF.

This clone is a singleton in its sample. The chain recombines TRBV27 with TRBJ2-1; 11 positions agree with TRBD2. CDR3 size: 16 residues. The V segment lost 5 bases and the J segment 5 bases; nucleotides outside the gene matches: 8. Germline CDR1 reads MNHEY; CDR2 reads SMNVEV (reference sequence). DNA of the CDR3: TGTGCCAGCAGTCAGCCACTAGCGGGAGTGAACAATGAGCAGTTCTTC. It is translated as CASSQPLAGVNNEQFF.

This clone was observed once. The chain uses TRBV5-1 and TRBJ2-7; 11 nucleotides match TRBD1. CDR3 size: 14 residues. With 7 bases clipped from V and 6 bases from J, the junction kept 9 bases outside the gene matches. Per germline, CDR1 SGHRS and CDR2 YFSETQ. CDR3: CASRLDRGRREQYF. The CDR3 bases are TGCGCCAGCCGCCTGGACAGGGGGCGTCGCGAGCAGTACTTC.

The chain employs TRBV19 and TRBJ2-3, with D perhaps given as TRBD1 or TRBD2 (5 bases each). Germline CDR1 reads LNHDA; CDR2 reads SQIVND (reference sequence). V lost 0 bases and J lost 0, with 13 bases in between. The CDR3 spans 17 residues. In nucleotides, the CDR3 is TGTGCCAGTAGTATAGATCTTGGGGGTGCTAGCACAGATACGCAGTATTTT. It encodes CASSIDLGGASTDTQYF.

This clone has only one observation. This chain joins TRBV4-3 and TRBJ2-1; 7 bases match TRBD2. CDR1 and CDR2 (germline): LGHNA, YSLEER. V dropped 6 bases and J dropped 7; count of bases not matched to a gene: 12. The CDR3 sequence is 15 residues long. This chain's CDR3 is CASRWLGEGRNEQFF. In DNA form, the CDR3 reads TGCGCCAGCAGATGGTTGGGGGAGGGCCGAAATGAGCAGTTCTTC.

The rearrangement links TRBV28 to TRBJ1-5, with TRBD1 matching 9 bases. The CDR3 has 16 residues. After removal of 5 bases from V and 1 base from J, the junction contained 6 bases not matched to a gene. The germline V gene has CDR1 MDHEN and CDR2 SYDVKM. The CDR3 spells CASSEPGTGSNQPQHF. The CDR3 DNA sequence: TGTGCCAGCAGTGAACCCGGGACAGGGAGCAATCAGCCCCAGCATTTT.

This chain links TRBV7-9 with TRBJ2-1, with TRBD2 matching over 8 bases. Germline V gene lookup returns CDR1 SEHNR and CDR2 FQNEAQ (reference sequence). V lost 6 bases and J lost 4; bases outside the gene matches: 17. The CDR3 contains 18 residues. As DNA, the CDR3 is TGTGCCAGCAGTCCTACCCCCTGGACTAGCTCACTTTACAATGAGCAGTTCTTC. This gives the protein CASSPTPWTSSLYNEQFF.

The sample holds one count of this clone. J is TRBJ2-2 and V is TRBV19; TRBD1 matches at 8 bases. The CDR3 covers 15 residues. V was clipped by 3 bases and J by 3 bases; unmatched bases: 3. Germline values: CDR1 LNHDA, CDR2 SQIVND (reference sequence). CDR3 in DNA: TGTGCCAGTAGTATCCAGGGGGCTTACACCGGGGAGCTGTTTTTT. Its protein is CASSIQGAYTGELFF.

The CDR3 sequence is CASSDPAEGYEQYF. DNA of the CDR3: TGTGCCAGCAGTGACCCAGCGGAAGGGTACGAGCAGTACTTC. This sequence joins TRBV6-1 and TRBJ2-7; D possibly corresponds to TRBD2 (5 bases). The CDR3 has 14 residues. The germline CDR1 and CDR2 sequences are MNHNS and SASEGT. V lost 3 bases and J lost 4, with 13 bases in between.

The rearrangement links TRBV9 to TRBJ2-7, with D maybe TRBD1 (5 bases). CDR1 is SGDLS and CDR2 is YYNGEE in the germline V gene. Trimming cost V 0 bases and J 3 bases, with 10 bases left between them. The CDR3 spans 14 residues. The CDR3 region is CASSVVPGNYEQYF. CDR3 nucleotides: TGTGCCAGCAGCGTAGTCCCAGGGAACTACGAGCAGTACTTC.

The chain uses TRBV6-6 and TRBJ2-7; no clear D gene. Per germline, CDR1 MNHNY and CDR2 SVGAGI (reference sequence). V was shortened by 5 bases and J by 4 bases, with 6 bases between the two germline ends. The CDR3 contains 11 residues. CDR3 sequence reads: CASSVLYEQYF. CDR3 sequence (DNA): TGTGCCAGCAGTGTTCTGTACGAGCAGTACTTC.

A single count supports this clone. The V and J genes are TRBV19 and TRBJ1-3, with a weak D call TRBD1 (6 bases). Trimming removed 3 bases from V and 1 base from J, with 16 bases in between. CDR1 and CDR2 from the germline V gene are LNHDA and SQIVND (reference sequence). CDR3 size: 17 residues. The CDR3 DNA reads as TGTGCCAGTAGTATCTCAACGCTACAGGGATCTGGAAACACCATATATTTT. Its translation is CASSISTLQGSGNTIYF.